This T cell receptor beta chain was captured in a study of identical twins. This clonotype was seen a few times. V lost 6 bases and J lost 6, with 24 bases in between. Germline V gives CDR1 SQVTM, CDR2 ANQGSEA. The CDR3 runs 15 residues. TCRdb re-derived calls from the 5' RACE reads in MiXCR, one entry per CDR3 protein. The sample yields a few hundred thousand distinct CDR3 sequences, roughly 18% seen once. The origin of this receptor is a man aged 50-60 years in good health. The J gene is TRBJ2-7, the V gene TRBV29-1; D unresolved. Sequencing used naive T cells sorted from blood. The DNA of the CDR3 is TGCAGCGTCACCAAGGTGGAACCAGGAGTAATCGAGCAGTACTTC. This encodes CSVTKVEPGVIEQYF.